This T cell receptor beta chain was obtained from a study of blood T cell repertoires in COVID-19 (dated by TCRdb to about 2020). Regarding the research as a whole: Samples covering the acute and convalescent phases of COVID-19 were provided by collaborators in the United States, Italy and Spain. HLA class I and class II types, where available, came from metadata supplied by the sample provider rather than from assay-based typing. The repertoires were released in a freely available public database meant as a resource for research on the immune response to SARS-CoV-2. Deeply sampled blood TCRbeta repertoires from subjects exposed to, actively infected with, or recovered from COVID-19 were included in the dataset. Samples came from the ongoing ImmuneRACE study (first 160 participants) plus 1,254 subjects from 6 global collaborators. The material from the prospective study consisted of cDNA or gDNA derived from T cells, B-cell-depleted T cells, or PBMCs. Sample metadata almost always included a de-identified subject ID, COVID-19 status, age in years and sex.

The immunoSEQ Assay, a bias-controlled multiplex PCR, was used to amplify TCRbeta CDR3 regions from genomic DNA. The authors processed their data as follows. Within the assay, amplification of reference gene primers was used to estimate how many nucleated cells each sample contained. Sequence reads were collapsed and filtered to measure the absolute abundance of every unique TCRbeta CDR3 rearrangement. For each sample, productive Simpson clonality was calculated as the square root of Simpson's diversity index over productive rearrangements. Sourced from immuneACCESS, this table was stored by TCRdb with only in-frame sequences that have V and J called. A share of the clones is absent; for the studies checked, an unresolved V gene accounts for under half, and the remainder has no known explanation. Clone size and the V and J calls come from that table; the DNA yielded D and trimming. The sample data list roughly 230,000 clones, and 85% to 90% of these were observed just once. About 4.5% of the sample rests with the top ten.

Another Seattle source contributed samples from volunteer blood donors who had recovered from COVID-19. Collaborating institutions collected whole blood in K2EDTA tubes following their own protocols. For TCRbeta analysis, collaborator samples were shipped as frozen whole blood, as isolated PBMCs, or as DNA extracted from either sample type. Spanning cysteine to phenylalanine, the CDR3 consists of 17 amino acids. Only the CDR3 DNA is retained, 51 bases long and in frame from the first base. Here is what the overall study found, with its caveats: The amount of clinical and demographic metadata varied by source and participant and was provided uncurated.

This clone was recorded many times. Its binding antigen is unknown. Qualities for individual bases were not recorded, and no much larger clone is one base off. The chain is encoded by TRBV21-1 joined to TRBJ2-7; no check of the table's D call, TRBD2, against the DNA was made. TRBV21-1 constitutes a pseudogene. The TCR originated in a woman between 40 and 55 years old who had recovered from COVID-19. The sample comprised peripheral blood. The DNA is TGTGCCAGCAGCAAAGGCGTATTCCATTTTCTCTCCTACGAGCAGTACTTC. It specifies CASSKGVFHFLSYEQYF.